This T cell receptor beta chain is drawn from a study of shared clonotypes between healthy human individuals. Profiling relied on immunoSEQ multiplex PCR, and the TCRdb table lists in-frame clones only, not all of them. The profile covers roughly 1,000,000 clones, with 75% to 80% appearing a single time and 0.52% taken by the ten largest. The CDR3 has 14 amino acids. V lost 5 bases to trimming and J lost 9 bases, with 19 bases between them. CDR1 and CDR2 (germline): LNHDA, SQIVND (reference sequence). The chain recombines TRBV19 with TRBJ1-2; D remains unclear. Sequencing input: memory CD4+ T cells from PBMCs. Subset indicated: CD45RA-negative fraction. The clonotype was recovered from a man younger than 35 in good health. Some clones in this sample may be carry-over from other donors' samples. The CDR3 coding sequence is TGTGCCAGTAGTCCCCGGGGTACGCAGTCCAGCTACACCTTC. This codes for CASSPRGTQSSYTF.